Each of the 29 T cell receptor beta chains below was sequenced from the same sample in a study of shared clonotypes between healthy human individuals (dated by TCRdb to the early 2020s). Library prep was done by the immunoSEQ multiplex PCR assay. TCRdb holds this immuneACCESS table with in-frame rearrangements only. Some clones are missing; in checked studies, unresolved V genes explain under half, and the rest has no known cause. This sample gives nearly 1,000,000 clones in total; roughly 72% of them show up just once. The top ten clones comprise over 1.3% of the sample. What was sequenced was memory CD4+ T cells sorted from blood. The cell subset or site tag for this specimen amounts to: CD45RA-negative fraction. These receptors originate from a man aged 18 to 29 in good health.

The gene calls are TRBV9 and TRBJ1-2; 7 bases map to TRBD1. This CDR3 has 14 amino acids. V was clipped by 3 bases and J by 4 bases; unmatched bases: 6. The germline gives CDR1 SGDLS, CDR2 YYNGEE. The DNA for the CDR3 is TGTGCCAGCAGCGACAAGACAGGGCCCTATGGCTACACCTTC. Protein sequence: CASSDKTGPYGYTF.

This chain uses TRBV29-1 with TRBJ2-3; 8 nucleotides match TRBD2. This CDR3 comprises 14 residues. CDR1 is SQVTM, CDR2 ANQGSEA, per germline. J was trimmed by 2 bases and V by 6 bases; bases with no gene match: 7. This CDR3 reads CSVIAGLPTDTQYF. The DNA for the CDR3 is TGCAGCGTGATAGCGGGACTCCCCACAGATACGCAGTATTTT.

The chain recombines TRBV28 with TRBJ2-1; D tentatively reads TRBD1 or TRBD2 (5 bases each). The CDR3 is 16 amino acids. Germline-derived CDR1 and CDR2 are MDHEN and SYDVKM. V was cut by 7 bases and J by 0 bases, with 16 bases left in between. CDR3 nucleotide sequence: TGTGCCAGCAATCCACGGGACCCATCCTCCTACAATGAGCAGTTCTTC. The encoded protein is CASNPRDPSSYNEQFF.

As for this clone: The same CDR3 also results from other DNA sequences found in this sample. The V gene is TRBV15, the J gene TRBJ2-2; TRBD1 matches at 9 bases. Germline assignment: CDR1 LNHNV and CDR2 YYDKDF (reference sequence). CDR3 length: 15 residues. V lost 1 base, J lost 3 bases, and 0 bases stayed unmatched. CDR3 in DNA: TGTGCCACCAGCAGAGGGACAGGGGACACCGGGGAGCTGTTTTTT. Protein product: CATSRGTGDTGELFF.

The chain uses TRBV14 and TRBJ2-3, with TRBD1 matching 7 bases. CDR1 is SGHDN and CDR2 is FVKESK in the germline V gene. The CDR3 loop spans 16 amino acids. V lost 5 bases, J lost 0 bases, and 8 bases stayed unmatched. DNA for the CDR3: TGTGCCAGCAGCTTACTTCCGGGACAGAGCACAGATACGCAGTATTTT. Translation: CASSLLPGQSTDTQYF.

CDR3 protein: CASSSQDGTEAFF. Written as DNA, the CDR3 is TGTGCCAGCAGCTCACAGGACGGGACTGAAGCTTTCTTT. This chain connects TRBV9 to TRBJ1-1; D is perhaps TRBD1 (5 bases). V gave up 4 bases and J gave up 5 bases, with 12 bases separating them. The CDR3 runs to 13 residues. Germline assignment: CDR1 SGDLS and CDR2 YYNGEE.

V gene TRBV19 combines with J gene TRBJ2-6; no clear D gene. V dropped 3 bases and J dropped 2 bases, with 14 bases sitting between them. The germline V gene encodes CDR1 LNHDA and CDR2 SQIVND (reference sequence). The CDR3 extends over 17 amino acids. The CDR3 DNA sequence: TGTGCCAGTAGTATTCAGCATTCAGTGACTGGGGCCAACGTCCTGACTTTC. This encodes CASSIQHSVTGANVLTF.

This rearrangement joins TRBV7-2 to TRBJ2-3, with D perhaps TRBD1 (5 bases). This CDR3 is built from 15 residues. CDR1 SGHTA and CDR2 FQGNSA come from the germline V gene. Deletions cut 6 bases from V and 5 bases from J, with 18 bases between. The CDR3 reads CASSSRGSSQDTQYF. The CDR3 region has the DNA TGTGCCAGCAGTAGTAGGGGATCCTCTCAAGATACGCAGTATTTT.

The chain has TRBV9 and TRBJ2-7; maybe TRBD1 (6 bases). CDR1 is SGDLS, CDR2 YYNGEE, per germline. Trimming stripped 0 bases from V and 0 bases from J, with 10 bases between. The CDR3 contains 15 residues. CDR3 nucleotide sequence: TGTGCCAGCAGCGTAGCTACAGGGCCCTCCTACGAGCAGTACTTC. Translation gives CASSVATGPSYEQYF. Variable domain in full (rest from reference TRBV9 and TRBJ2-7): DSGVTQTPKHLITATGQRVTLRCSPRSGDLSVYWYQQSLDQGLQFLIQYYNGEERAKGNILERFSAQQFPDLHSELNLSSLELGDSALYFCASSVATGPSYEQYFGPGTRLTVT.

This clone has only a few counts. The chain joins TRBV4-2 to TRBJ2-1, with 12 positions matching TRBD2. The CDR3 is 16 residues long. Germline V lookup: CDR1 LGHNA, CDR2 YNFKEQ. V trimming: 4 bases; J trimming: 4 bases; junction bases outside the gene matches: 5. CDR3 sequence: CASSPRTSGAYNEQFF. CDR3 sequence (DNA): TGTGCCAGCAGCCCCCGGACTAGCGGGGCTTACAATGAGCAGTTCTTC.

The chain carries TRBV18 and TRBJ2-7; 14 nucleotides agree with TRBD2. The trim removed 5 bases at V and 4 bases at J, leaving 4 bases unmatched. This CDR3 spans 15 amino acids. CDR1 KGHSH and CDR2 LQKENI come from the germline V gene. CDR3 in amino acids: CASSMGTSGGYEQYF. CDR3 coding DNA: TGTGCCAGCTCAATGGGGACTAGCGGGGGATACGAGCAGTACTTC.

A few counts support this clone. V usage is TRBV10-2 and J usage is TRBJ2-5; no firm D call. Germline CDR1 WSHSY, CDR2 SAAADI. Trimming removed 7 bases from V and 5 bases from J, with 14 bases in between. The CDR3 has 13 residues. CDR3 nucleotides: TGCGCCAGCACCGTGTTGTTAGGGGAGACCCAGTACTTC. This gives the protein CASTVLLGETQYF.

This sequence joins TRBV5-4 and TRBJ2-5; 8 positions match TRBD1. The J segment lost 4 bases and the V segment lost 4 bases, leaving 9 bases of the junction unmatched. CDR3 length equals 15 residues. CDR1 is SGHNT and CDR2 is YYREEE in the germline V gene (reference sequence). The CDR3 reads CASSDGQGRTETQYF. The CDR3 nucleotides read TGTGCCAGCAGCGATGGACAGGGTCGGACAGAGACCCAGTACTTC.

This clone turned up a few times. This sequence joins TRBV6-1 and TRBJ2-5, with TRBD1 identical over 7 bases. Germline CDR1 and CDR2: MNHNS and SASEGT. The CDR3 is made up of 14 amino acids. With 0 bases clipped from V and 3 bases from J, the junction kept 1 base outside the gene matches. The CDR3 nucleotides read TGTGCCAGCAGTGAAGCAGGGGGCAAAGAGACCCAGTACTTC. Translation: CASSEAGGKETQYF.

J is TRBJ2-3 and V is TRBV11-2; 10 bases are a match to TRBD2. There are 15 residues in the CDR3. The junction had 7 bases not matched to a gene; V was cut back by 8 bases and J by 2 bases. Germline CDR1 reads SGHAT; CDR2 reads FQNNGV. CDR3 bases: TGTGCCAGCCAGACTAGCGGGCATTACACAGATACGCAGTATTTT. It codes for CASQTSGHYTDTQYF.

The J gene is TRBJ2-5, the V gene TRBV25-1; 11 bases line up with TRBD1. The CDR3 runs 13 residues. V was clipped by 8 bases and J by 9 bases; unmatched bases: 8. Germline V lookup: CDR1 MGHDK, CDR2 SYGVNS. The CDR3 nucleotides are TGTGCCAGCGGCGGACAGGGGGCGGGGTCCCAGTACTTC. Its protein is CASGGQGAGSQYF.

The chain has TRBV30 and TRBJ1-2; no clear D gene. V gave up 5 bases and J gave up 5 bases, with 18 bases separating them. This CDR3 is 14 amino acids long. Per germline, CDR1 GTSNPN and CDR2 SVGIG (reference sequence). In DNA, the CDR3 is TGTGCCTGGGGGTACGGGCAGTTATCGTATGGCTACACCTTC. Residues: CAWGYGQLSYGYTF.

Only a few counts were recorded for this clone. The V gene is TRBV2, the J gene TRBJ1-4, with D tentatively TRBD1 (5 bases). There are 12 residues in the CDR3. In germline, CDR1 is SNHLY, CDR2 FYNNEI. V lost 10 bases and J lost 7, with 13 bases in between. The CDR3 DNA is TGTGCCACCTCGGGGGAGGGTGAAAAACTGTTTTTT. Amino acids: CATSGEGEKLFF.

As for this clone: Other DNA sequences in the same sample also yield this CDR3. This chain connects TRBV30 to TRBJ1-5; D unresolved. Germline-derived CDR1 and CDR2 are GTSNPN and SVGIG (reference sequence). V dropped 0 bases and J dropped 0 bases, with 6 bases sitting between them. CDR3 length equals 14 residues. The CDR3 spells CAWSVGNSNQPQHF. The DNA of the CDR3 is TGTGCCTGGAGTGTAGGGAATAGCAATCAGCCCCAGCATTTT.

The rearrangement joins TRBV13 to TRBJ1-1; no clear D. The germline V gene encodes CDR1 PRHDT and CDR2 FYEKMQ (reference sequence). The CDR3 spans 13 residues. The V gene lost 5 bases and the J gene lost 2 bases, with 9 bases spanning the gap. The CDR3 DNA sequence: TGTGCCAGCAGCCAAGACATAAACACTGAAGCTTTCTTT. Protein: CASSQDINTEAFF. Together with reference TRBV13 and TRBJ1-1, the CDR3 gives the full variable domain: AAGVIQSPRHLIKEKRETATLKCYPIPRHDTVYWYQQGPGQDPQFLISFYEKMQSDKGSIPDRFSAQQFSDYHSELNMSSLELGDSALYFCASSQDINTEAFFGQGTRLTVV.

The chain carries TRBV11-2 and TRBJ1-6; the D gene is possibly TRBD1 (5 bases). V was trimmed by 5 bases and J by 7 bases, leaving 21 bases between them. Germline loops: CDR1 SGHAT, CDR2 FQNNGV. CDR3 size: 17 residues. CDR3 loop: CASSSMGTVPWNSPLHF. DNA of the CDR3: TGTGCCAGCAGCAGTATGGGGACGGTCCCTTGGAATTCACCCCTCCACTTT.

The chain couples TRBV6-5 to TRBJ2-5; 9 bases are shared with TRBD1. After removal of 4 bases from V and 5 bases from J, the junction contained 5 bases not matched to a gene. The CDR3 length is 14 residues. Germline CDR1 is MNHEY and CDR2 is SVGAGI. The CDR3 coding sequence is TGTGCCAGCAGTTCACGGACAGGGGCCGAGACCCAGTACTTC. Amino acids: CASSSRTGAETQYF.

The table lists this clone with a few counts. The chain combines TRBV5-4 with TRBJ2-1, with D possibly being TRBD2 (6 bases). Germline V gene lookup returns CDR1 SGHNT and CDR2 YYREEE (reference sequence). The V end was cut by 5 bases, the J end by 7 bases, with 13 bases between. CDR3 length: 13 residues. CDR3 amino acids: CASRLGAGNEQFF. The DNA of the CDR3 is TGTGCCAGCAGATTAGGGGCGGGAAATGAGCAGTTCTTC. Full variable domain (missing parts from reference TRBV5-4 and TRBJ2-1): ETGVTQSPTHLIKTRGQQVTLRCSSQSGHNTVSWYQQALGQGPQFIFQYYREEENGRGNFPPRFSGLQFPNYSSELNVNALELDDSALYLCASRLGAGNEQFFGPGTRLTVL.

The chain couples TRBV10-3 to TRBJ2-5; TRBD2 matches 13 bases. The CDR3 has 15 amino acids. The germline gives CDR1 ENHRY, CDR2 SYGVKD. V lost 5 bases, J lost 4 bases, and 4 bases stayed unmatched. CDR3 in DNA: TGTGCCATCAGTCCCGGACTAGCGGGAGCAGAGACCCAGTACTTC. Translated: CAISPGLAGAETQYF.

The chain couples TRBV19 to TRBJ1-1; D is perhaps TRBD1 (6 bases). This CDR3 contains 16 residues. Between the trimmed V and J ends, which lost 3 bases and 0 bases, there was a span of 14 bases. Germline assignment: CDR1 LNHDA and CDR2 SQIVND (reference sequence). CDR3 region: CASSMAGHRLNTEAFF. CDR3 coding DNA: TGTGCCAGTAGTATGGCGGGACACCGGTTGAACACTGAAGCTTTCTTT.

The CDR3 region is CASRTGLAGGITGELFF. The CDR3 nucleotides read TGTGCCAGCAGGACCGGACTAGCGGGGGGAATCACCGGGGAGCTGTTTTTT. The chain recombines TRBV7-9 with TRBJ2-2, with 14 bases identical to TRBD2. In germline, CDR1 is SEHNR, CDR2 FQNEAQ (reference sequence). V trimming: 6 bases; J trimming: 4 bases; junction bases outside the gene matches: 7. The CDR3 has 17 amino acids.

About this clone itself: The same CDR3 can be traced to other DNA sequences in this sample. The chain carries TRBV10-2 and TRBJ1-1; D is ambiguous. CDR1 WSHSY and CDR2 SAAADI come from the germline V gene. This CDR3 contains 11 residues. V was shortened by 8 bases and J by 3 bases, with 7 bases between the two germline ends. DNA for the CDR3: TGCGCCAGCCGGCGCGACACTGAAGCTTTCTTT. Translated, it gives CASRRDTEAFF.

J is TRBJ1-3 and V is TRBV11-2; possibly TRBD1 for D (6 bases). The CDR3 is 14 amino acids. V lost 2 bases and J lost 4, with 9 bases in between. From germline, CDR1 is SGHAT and CDR2 FQNNGV. The CDR3, as DNA: TGTGCCAGCAGCTTAACAGGGCAAGGAAACACCATATATTTT. The encoded protein is CASSLTGQGNTIYF.

This clone occurred many times. This chain joins TRBV6-5 and TRBJ2-7, with a weak D call TRBD2 (5 bases). The CDR3 is made up of 14 amino acids. Germline CDR1 MNHEY, CDR2 SVGAGI. V lost 4 bases and J lost 0, with 10 bases in between. The CDR3 nucleotides read TGTGCCAGCAGTTCGGGGATACTCTCCTACGAGCAGTACTTC. This gives the protein CASSSGILSYEQYF.